These 28 T cell receptor beta chains were all obtained from the same sample, sequenced in a study of blood T cell repertoires in COVID-19. Libraries were prepared by immunoSEQ multiplex PCR; TCRdb keeps only in-frame clonotypes and omits some of them. The data show around 140,000 clones, roughly 79% seen once. Sequencing used peripheral blood. The receptors come from a woman in her sixties or seventies with acute or convalescent COVID-19.

Here the CDR3 reads CASSRGGTGLDSYEQYF. For the CDR3, the DNA is TGTGCCAGTAGTAGGGGGGGGACAGGGTTGGATTCTTACGAGCAGTACTTC. The rearrangement links TRBV19 to TRBJ2-7; 9 bases line up with TRBD1. With V trimmed by 4 bases and J by 4 bases, 14 bases remained unmatched. Germline assignment: CDR1 LNHDA and CDR2 SQIVND (reference sequence). The CDR3 spans 17 residues.

The chain is built from TRBV6-4 and TRBJ1-1; the match to TRBD1 covers 7 bases. CDR1 and CDR2 (germline): MRHNA, SNTAGT. The CDR3 covers 13 residues. Trimming cost V 5 bases and J 1 base; bases outside gene matches: 1. The CDR3 loop is CASSQGENTEAFF. The CDR3 nucleotides read TGTGCCAGCAGTCAGGGGGAGAACACTGAAGCTTTCTTT.

This clone turned up a few times. V gene TRBV6-5 combines with J gene TRBJ2-2, with 8 bases identical to TRBD2. This CDR3 comprises 14 residues. CDR1 is MNHEY and CDR2 is SVGAGI in the germline V gene. The ends lost 6 bases at V and 6 bases at J; junction bases unmatched: 6. CDR3 coding DNA: TGTGCCAGCAGCCCGACTAGCGCAGCCGGGGAGCTGTTTTTT. Translating it yields CASSPTSAAGELFF.

The chain links TRBV28 to TRBJ1-2; 10 bases agree with TRBD1. The CDR3 extends over 14 amino acids. Germline-derived CDR1 and CDR2 are MDHEN and SYDVKM. Trimming took 6 bases from V and 7 from J; bases not matched to a gene: 8. The CDR3 DNA sequence: TGTGCCAGCAGGTCGGGACAGGGGTCTGTTGGCTACACCTTC. It yields the protein CASRSGQGSVGYTF.

This sequence joins TRBV5-1 and TRBJ2-3, with 7 bases that match TRBD1. The CDR3 sequence is 13 residues long. Trimming at V came to 4 bases and at J to 4 bases, leaving 3 bases not matched to a gene. Germline values: CDR1 SGHRS, CDR2 YFSETQ. This CDR3 is CASSTGTADTQYF. As DNA, the CDR3 is TGCGCCAGCAGCACGGGGACAGCAGATACGCAGTATTTT. Complete variable domain (other parts from reference TRBV5-1 and TRBJ2-3): KAGVTQTPRYLIKTRGQQVTLSCSPISGHRSVSWYQQTPGQGLQFLFEYFSETQRNKGNFPGRFSGRQFSNSRSEMNVSTLELGDSALYLCASSTGTADTQYFGPGTRLTVL.

The chain recombines TRBV29-1 with TRBJ2-7; TRBD1 agrees at 7 bases. V lost 6 bases and J lost 4; bases outside the gene matches: 15. The CDR3 is 15 residues long. The germline CDR1 and CDR2 sequences are SQVTM and ANQGSEA. As DNA, the CDR3 is TGCAGCGTAGAAAAAGGGGGCAGCGGACGATACGAGCAGTACTTC. This codes for CSVEKGGSGRYEQYF.

There are a few counts of this clone. V and J are TRBV6-1 and TRBJ2-7, with D possibly matching TRBD2 (6 bases). V dropped 2 bases and J dropped 0 bases, with 17 bases sitting between them. CDR1 MNHNS and CDR2 SASEGT come from the germline V gene. The CDR3 has 17 amino acids. The CDR3 region is CASSERGLKVFSYEQYF. CDR3 DNA: TGTGCCAGCAGTGAAAGAGGACTAAAAGTCTTCTCCTACGAGCAGTACTTC.

This sequence joins TRBV7-9 and TRBJ2-1, with D maybe TRBD1 (5 bases). V was trimmed by 5 bases and J by 9 bases, leaving 17 bases between them. This CDR3 has 14 amino acids. Germline V lookup: CDR1 SEHNR, CDR2 FQNEAQ (reference sequence). The CDR3 sequence is CASSPQARVGEQFF. Here the CDR3 DNA reads TGTGCCAGCAGCCCGCAGGCCAGGGTGGGTGAGCAGTTCTTC.

In its sample, this clone was seen once. V and J are TRBV30 and TRBJ2-3; 10 bases map to TRBD2. CDR3 length: 20 residues. After removal of 0 bases from V and 0 bases from J, the junction contained 15 bases not matched to a gene. CDR1 and CDR2 (germline): GTSNPN, SVGIG (reference sequence). Here the CDR3 DNA reads TGTGCCTGGAGTGTCCCCCGTAGCGGGAGGCGATCCTCTAGCACAGATACGCAGTATTTT. This sequence encodes CAWSVPRSGRRSSSTDTQYF.

The CDR3 here is CSAGDIRRDYGYTF. The CDR3 DNA follows: TGCAGCGCCGGGGACATCCGACGGGACTATGGCTACACCTTC. The chain combines TRBV29-1 with TRBJ1-2; possibly TRBD1 for D (6 bases). CDR3 size: 14 residues. With 7 bases removed from V and 3 bases from J, the gap between germline ends came to 18 bases. Germline assignment: CDR1 SQVTM and CDR2 ANQGSEA.

This chain connects TRBV23-1 to TRBJ2-3; D is ambiguous. TRBV23-1 is filed as an ORF, its function uncertain. Trimming took off 6 bases at V and 1 base at J, with 11 bases between the two ends. CDR3 length: 14 residues. The CDR3, as DNA: TGCGCCAGCAGCCCTCGACAACGCACAGATACGCAGTATTTT. It yields the protein CASSPRQRTDTQYF.

The chain employs TRBV25-1 and TRBJ2-1, with 12 bases matching TRBD2. Germline V gene sequence: CDR1 MGHDK, CDR2 SYGVNS. V trimming: 6 bases; J trimming: 7 bases; junction bases outside the gene matches: 7. There are 15 residues in the CDR3. The CDR3 region has the DNA TGTGCCAGCAGCATGACTAGCGGGAGTTTAAATGAGCAGTTCTTC. Amino acids: CASSMTSGSLNEQFF.

V usage is TRBV28 and J usage is TRBJ2-1; D not certain. This CDR3 comprises 14 residues. Germline assignment: CDR1 MDHEN and CDR2 SYDVKM. V dropped 7 bases and J dropped 0 bases, with 10 bases sitting between them. The DNA for the CDR3 is TGTGCCAGCAATCCCCTAGTCTCCTACAATGAGCAGTTCTTC. Translated: CASNPLVSYNEQFF.

The chain combines TRBV7-2 with TRBJ1-5; D gene ambiguous. The germline V and J ends were trimmed by 5 bases and 7 bases, with 15 bases remaining between them. This CDR3 has 14 residues. In germline, CDR1 is SGHTA, CDR2 FQGNSA. CDR3 in amino acids: CASSLYYSGQPQHF. The CDR3 nucleotides read TGTGCCAGCAGCCTTTACTATTCGGGACAGCCCCAGCATTTT.

The chain couples TRBV5-6 to TRBJ1-2, with 10 bases aligning to TRBD1. The J segment lost 4 bases and the V segment lost 2 bases, leaving 8 bases of the junction unmatched. Germline V gene data show CDR1 as SGHDT and CDR2 as YYEEEE. This CDR3 region has 16 residues. The CDR3 loop reads CASSLTGTGASYGYTF. Here the CDR3 DNA reads TGTGCCAGCAGCTTAACCGGGACAGGGGCGAGCTATGGCTACACCTTC.

This chain joins TRBV6-5 and TRBJ2-2; D unresolved. With 8 bases removed from V and 6 bases from J, the gap between germline ends came to 7 bases. Per the germline V gene, CDR1 is MNHEY and CDR2 is SVGAGI. CDR3 length: 11 amino acids. The CDR3 DNA is TGTGCCAGCCTCGGTCCCGGGGAGCTGTTTTTT. It translates to CASLGPGELFF.

This chain uses TRBV5-4 with TRBJ1-2, with 7 positions matching TRBD1. The CDR3 spans 17 residues. CDR1 SGHNT and CDR2 YYREEE come from the germline V gene (reference sequence). Germline trimming cut 4 bases from V and 8 bases from J; bases unmatched to any gene: 20. The CDR3 protein is CASSGDTGARITWGYTF. The CDR3 DNA is TGTGCCAGCAGCGGAGATACAGGGGCGCGCATTACGTGGGGCTACACCTTC.

The gene calls are TRBV28 and TRBJ2-1; D not resolved. Per germline, CDR1 MDHEN and CDR2 SYDVKM. There are 12 residues in the CDR3. The V end was cut by 4 bases, the J end by 7 bases, with 8 bases between. The CDR3 nucleotides are TGTGCCAGCAGTTCCTTTAGAAATGAGCAGTTCTTC. Protein product: CASSSFRNEQFF.

This rearrangement joins TRBV10-3 to TRBJ2-2; D may be TRBD2 (6 bases). The CDR3 covers 13 residues. Deletions cut 8 bases from V and 6 bases from J, with 13 bases between. CDR1 and CDR2 (germline): ENHRY, SYGVKD. CDR3 sequence (DNA): TGTGCCATCTCGGCTAGCGTAGCCGGGGAGCTGTTTTTT. Translating it yields CAISASVAGELFF.

This CDR3 reads CASSFLTSGSPYEQYF. CDR3 DNA: TGCGCCAGCAGCTTCTTGACTAGCGGGAGCCCCTACGAGCAGTACTTC. This chain connects TRBV5-1 to TRBJ2-7, with 12 positions matching TRBD2. CDR1 is SGHRS and CDR2 is YFSETQ in the germline V gene. V lost 2 bases to trimming and J lost 2 bases; unmatched junction nucleotides: 5. This CDR3 spans 16 amino acids.

DNA of the CDR3: TGTGCCAGTAGTCCTACAGGGGTCTCCTATACTGAAGCTTTCTTT. It codes for CASSPTGVSYTEAFF. The J gene is TRBJ1-1, the V gene TRBV19; 7 bases line up with TRBD1. Germline CDR1 LNHDA, CDR2 SQIVND (reference sequence). V was pared by 5 bases and J by 5 bases, with 11 bases of the junction left unmatched. The CDR3 is 15 amino acids.

Only one count was recorded for this clone. The rearrangement uses TRBV18 and TRBJ1-4; 7 nucleotides match TRBD1. This CDR3 is built from 16 residues. V lost 6 bases to trimming and J lost 12 bases; unmatched junction nucleotides: 19. From germline, CDR1 is KGHSH and CDR2 LQKENI. The CDR3 bases are TGTGCCAGCTCCCCTCCCCCCCGACAGGGTAGAGGGGAACTGTTTTTT. Encoded protein: CASSPPPRQGRGELFF.

The rearrangement joins TRBV28 to TRBJ2-7; D not certain. Trimming pared 3 bases from V and 3 bases from J, leaving 15 bases between. The CDR3 length is 15 residues. Germline V lookup: CDR1 MDHEN, CDR2 SYDVKM. CDR3 bases: TGTGCCAGCAGTTTTGAGTATTACTTAAACTACGAGCAGTACTTC. Encoded protein: CASSFEYYLNYEQYF. Supplemented by reference TRBV28 and TRBJ2-7, the full variable domain reads DVKVTQSSRYLVKRTGEKVFLECVQDMDHENMFWYRQDPGLGLRLIYFSYDVKMKEKGDIPEGYSVSREKKERFSLILESASTNQTSMYLCASSFEYYLNYEQYFGPGTRLTVT.

This rearrangement joins TRBV3-1 (or the pseudogene TRBV3-2) to TRBJ1-2; a possible D gene is TRBD1 (6 bases). The CDR3 totals 18 residues. V was trimmed by 2 bases and J by 0 bases, leaving 19 bases between them. Germline V lookup: CDR1 LGHDT, CDR2 YNNKEL (reference sequence). This chain's CDR3 is CASSQRRDKRLPNYGYTF. Written as DNA, the CDR3 is TGTGCCAGCAGCCAACGCCGGGACAAACGACTTCCTAACTATGGCTACACCTTC.

The chain recombines TRBV5-6 with TRBJ1-4; D is possibly TRBD1 (6 bases). Germline CDR1 SGHDT, CDR2 YYEEEE. Trimming pared 7 bases from V and 8 bases from J, leaving 15 bases between. The CDR3 contains 13 residues. This CDR3 is CASRTTGAEKLFF. The CDR3 nucleotides read TGTGCCAGCCGGACGACAGGAGCGGAAAAACTGTTTTTT.

The chain is built from TRBV19 and TRBJ2-3; D remains ambiguous. The ends were cut back, 3 bases at V and 2 bases at J, with 24 bases in the middle. The CDR3 length is 19 residues. The V gene's germline CDR1 is LNHDA and CDR2 SQIVND (reference sequence). The CDR3 is CASSISYPFSGMFTDTQYF. DNA of the CDR3: TGTGCCAGTAGTATTTCATATCCGTTTTCAGGAATGTTCACAGATACGCAGTATTTT. Complete variable domain (other parts from reference TRBV19 and TRBJ2-3): DGGITQSPKYLFRKEGQNVTLSCEQNLNHDAMYWYRQDPGQGLRLIYYSQIVNDFQKGDIAEGYSVSREKKESFPLTVTSAQKNPTAFYLCASSISYPFSGMFTDTQYFGPGTRLTVL.

The chain links TRBV28 to TRBJ2-1, with D possibly matching TRBD2 (5 bases). Germline assignment: CDR1 MDHEN and CDR2 SYDVKM. The CDR3 is 18 amino acids. V was clipped by 3 bases and J by 2 bases, with 20 bases between them. In DNA, the CDR3 is TGTGCCAGCAGTTTCATGCCCTCTCGGGGAGCAGCCTACAATGAGCAGTTCTTC. It codes for CASSFMPSRGAAYNEQFF.

The chain employs TRBV7-9 and TRBJ2-7; the D gene is possibly TRBD1 (8 bases). V dropped 2 bases and J dropped 3 bases, with 17 bases sitting between them. CDR3 length: 16 amino acids. Germline CDR1 SEHNR, CDR2 FQNEAQ (reference sequence). CDR3: CASSLYGQGGSYEQYF. The CDR3, as DNA: TGTGCCAGCAGCTTATACGGACAGGGAGGGAGCTACGAGCAGTACTTC.